Following are 11 T cell receptor beta chains from one sample sequenced in a study of cytomegalovirus exposure and HLA in healthy donors. The PCR contained 60 Vbeta and 13 Jbeta primers. Data came from immunoSEQ multiplex PCR; TCRdb stores just in-frame clones and leaves some out. Altogether about 130,000 clones are present, 65% to 80% being singletons, with the ten largest covering 4.2%. Sequenced: PBMCs. These TCRs come from a male donor in good health and CMV-seropositive.

The V and J genes are TRBV27 and TRBJ1-5; 9 nucleotides align to TRBD1. Trimming cost V 4 bases and J 1 base; bases outside gene matches: 5. Germline assignment: CDR1 MNHEY and CDR2 SMNVEV (reference sequence). The CDR3 is made up of 16 amino acids. CDR3: CASSSGTGSSNQPQHF. The CDR3 DNA reads as TGTGCCAGCAGTTCGGGGACAGGGTCGAGCAATCAGCCCCAGCATTTT.

CDR3 region: CASSWDTLNYGYTF. CDR3 bases: TGCGCCAGCAGCTGGGACACCCTCAACTATGGCTACACCTTC. The chain recombines TRBV5-1 with TRBJ1-2; perhaps TRBD1 as D (6 bases). V was pared by 3 bases and J by 2 bases, with 11 bases between. The CDR3 is 14 amino acids. Germline V lookup: CDR1 SGHRS, CDR2 YFSETQ.

The chain uses TRBV29-1 and TRBJ2-3, with 16 bases matching TRBD2. V lost 8 bases, J lost 9 bases, and 8 bases stayed unmatched. Germline CDR1 SQVTM, CDR2 ANQGSEA. This CDR3 comprises 14 residues. CDR3 DNA sequence: TGCAGCTTCTGGGGACTAGCGGGAGGGCCGACGCAGTATTTT. Translated, it gives CSFWGLAGGPTQYF.

This clone was counted only a few times. This chain connects TRBV7-3 to TRBJ2-3; 13 bases match TRBD2. V lost 4 bases and J lost 6; bases outside the gene matches: 10. Per germline, CDR1 SGHTA and CDR2 FQGTGA. The CDR3 spans 17 residues. Here the CDR3 reads CASSSTSRTSGSDTQYF. CDR3 DNA: TGTGCCAGCAGCTCGACTTCCCGGACTAGCGGGAGTGATACGCAGTATTTT.

The V call is TRBV28, the J call TRBJ1-5; the D gene is possibly TRBD1 (5 bases). V was clipped by 6 bases and J by 12 bases, with 12 bases between them. Germline assignment: CDR1 MDHEN and CDR2 SYDVKM. The CDR3 contains 11 residues. The CDR3 nucleotides are TGTGCCAGCAGGTCGCCGGGACTCCAGCATTTT. Translated: CASRSPGLQHF.

This chain links TRBV5-1 with TRBJ2-5; 7 bases agree with TRBD1. TRBJ2-7 explains the end of the DNA better; the J call may be wrong. Looked up from germline, CDR1 is SGHRS and CDR2 is YFSETQ. The CDR3 has 15 amino acids. CDR3 sequence: CASSLGDRVTYEQYF. The CDR3 bases are TGCGCCAGCAGCTTGGGTGACAGGGTTACCTACGAGCAGTACTTC.

This chain joins TRBV6-1 and TRBJ1-5; D remains unclear. V was trimmed by 6 bases and J by 6 bases, leaving 18 bases between them. The CDR3 loop spans 15 amino acids. Germline assignment: CDR1 MNHNS and CDR2 SASEGT. CDR3 in DNA: TGTGCCAGCAGCGAGACTGACGGGAGGGCTCAGCCCCAGCATTTT. It is translated as CASSETDGRAQPQHF.

In regard to this clone: The junction shows a germline mismatch at one end, possibly a read error. V and J are TRBV4-1 and TRBJ2-3, with unresolved D. CDR3 size: 16 residues. Germline CDR1 reads MGHRA; CDR2 reads YSYEKL. CDR3 nucleotides: TGCGCCAGCAACCAAGTGAGCATGCTACTGACAGATACGCAGTATTTT. It yields the protein CASNQVSMLLTDTQYF.

The chain employs TRBV11-2 and TRBJ1-3; tentatively, D is TRBD1 (5 bases). In germline, CDR1 is SGHAT, CDR2 FQNNGV. V lost 6 bases to trimming and J lost 2 bases, with 11 bases between them. The CDR3 has 14 residues. CDR3 DNA: TGTGCCAGCAGAGACAGCAACCCTGGAAACACCATATATTTT. Translating it yields CASRDSNPGNTIYF.

The CDR3 protein is CAWSWAFYGYTF. The CDR3 bases are TGTGCCTGGAGTTGGGCTTTCTATGGCTACACCTTC. This chain uses TRBV30 with TRBJ1-2; the D is unclear. V lost 2 bases to trimming and J lost 4 bases, with 8 bases between them. The CDR3 contains 12 residues. The germline CDR1 and CDR2 sequences are GTSNPN and SVGIG (reference sequence).

This sequence joins TRBV6-5 and TRBJ2-1; TRBD2 might be the D (6 bases). V lost 6 bases and J 6 bases, leaving 15 bases between the germline ends. This CDR3 region has 14 residues. Germline CDR1 and CDR2: MNHEY and SVGAGI. The chain's CDR3 is CASSAGGSGNEQFF. CDR3 nucleotide sequence: TGTGCCAGCAGCGCCGGGGGTAGCGGCAATGAGCAGTTCTTC.